The 21 T cell receptor beta chains given below trace back to one sample, sequenced in a study of beta chain features in type 1 diabetes. Investigators reverse transcribed all isolated RNA, so they sequenced expressed TCRB transcripts. Generated by immunoSEQ multiplex PCR, the TCRdb table keeps only in-frame clones and is missing some. The sample yields under 450,000 clones, around 13% seen once. The sequenced sample consisted of naive CD4+ T cells from blood. These receptors all stem from a man aged 25 to 40 in good health.

On this clone: Other DNA sequences in this sample translate to the same CDR3. The CDR3 region has the DNA TGTGCCAGCAGCGTGGGTAGCACCGGGGAGCTGTTTTTT. Translating it yields CASSVGSTGELFF. The chain couples TRBV9 to TRBJ2-2, with no clear D. The V end lost 2 bases, the J end lost 4 bases, and 6 bases lay between the germline ends. Germline-derived CDR1 and CDR2 are SGDLS and YYNGEE. CDR3 length: 13 residues.

The genes are TRBV29-1 and TRBJ1-1; the D gene is possibly TRBD1 (6 bases). In germline, CDR1 is SQVTM, CDR2 ANQGSEA. Trimming pared 6 bases from V and 11 bases from J, leaving 13 bases between. The CDR3 length is 10 residues. The CDR3 coding sequence is TGCAGCGTGCGACAGGAGGCGGCTTTCTTT. It specifies CSVRQEAAFF.

The chain couples TRBV7-4 to TRBJ1-1; perhaps TRBD1 as D (6 bases). Trimming removed 9 bases from V and 5 bases from J, with 16 bases in between. This CDR3 has 13 residues. The V gene's germline CDR1 is SGHVT and CDR2 SQSDAQ. The CDR3 protein is CARIQGKGTEAFF. CDR3 nucleotide sequence: TGTGCCAGGATACAGGGTAAGGGAACTGAAGCTTTCTTT.

This chain uses TRBV25-1 with TRBJ2-7; D might be TRBD2 (5 bases). Germline-derived CDR1 and CDR2 are MGHDK and SYGVNS. This CDR3 spans 14 amino acids. CDR3 nucleotide sequence: TGTGCCAGAAACACTACGGACTCACCTCGATGCGAGAACGTC. Translating gives CARNTTDSPRCENV.

The chain employs TRBV9 and TRBJ2-1, with 9 bases aligning to TRBD2. This CDR3 has 20 residues. Germline assignment: CDR1 SGDLS and CDR2 YYNGEE. V lost 2 bases to trimming and J lost 5 bases; unmatched junction nucleotides: 20. Here the CDR3 reads CASSVLPLAGPFPYDNEQFF. The DNA of the CDR3 is TGTGCCAGCAGCGTCCTTCCTCTAGCGGGACCCTTCCCGTATGACAATGAGCAGTTCTTC.

The gene calls are TRBV7-9 and TRBJ2-1; D is perhaps TRBD2 (6 bases). The germline V gene encodes CDR1 SEHNR and CDR2 FQNEAQ (reference sequence). This CDR3 comprises 15 residues. Between the trimmed V and J ends, which lost 5 bases and 5 bases, there was a span of 16 bases. The CDR3 loop reads CASSLIRRGNNEQFF. CDR3 in DNA: TGTGCCAGCAGCCTTATAAGGAGGGGAAACAATGAGCAGTTCTTC.

This CDR3 reads CASSYSIFRGGEQFF. CDR3 DNA: TGTGCCAGCAGTTACTCGATATTCAGGGGCGGTGAGCAGTTCTTC. The gene calls are TRBV6-5 and TRBJ2-1; possibly TRBD1 for D (6 bases). The germline CDR1 and CDR2 sequences are MNHEY and SVGAGI. CDR3 length equals 15 residues. The V and J ends lost 0 bases and 9 bases respectively, with 15 bases between them.

This clone was counted only a few times. This rearrangement joins TRBV30 to TRBJ2-2; TRBD2 matches at 10 bases. This CDR3 is 15 amino acids long. V shed 6 bases and J 7 bases; nucleotides not matched to a gene: 11. Germline CDR1 GTSNPN, CDR2 SVGIG (reference sequence). CDR3 DNA sequence: TGTGCCTGCGAGAGCGGGAGGGCCTTAAGCGGGGAGCTGTTTTTT. Encoded protein: CACESGRALSGELFF.

This chain joins TRBV25-1 and TRBJ1-3; D not certain. There are 14 residues in the CDR3. Trimming shortened V by 0 bases and J by 2 bases, and 5 bases separated the two germline ends. Germline lookup yields CDR1 MGHDK and CDR2 SYGVNS. The CDR3, as DNA: TGTGCCAGCAGTGAATATATGGCTGGAAACACCATATATTTT. This encodes CASSEYMAGNTIYF. The whole variable domain, filled in from reference TRBV25-1 and TRBJ1-3, reads EADIYQTPRYLVIGTGKKITLECSQTMGHDKMYWYQQDPGMELHLIHYSYGVNSTEKGDLSSESTVSRIRTEHFPLTLESARPSHTSQYLCASSEYMAGNTIYFGEGSWLTVV.

This clone was detected a few times. The chain links TRBV6-5 to TRBJ2-3; no reliable D call. CDR1 is MNHEY and CDR2 is SVGAGI in the germline V gene. The length of the CDR3 is 14 residues. Trimming took off 2 bases at V and 4 bases at J, with 10 bases between the two ends. This chain's CDR3 is CASSYMSGADTQYF. As DNA, the CDR3 is TGTGCCAGCAGTTACATGAGTGGCGCAGATACGCAGTATTTT.

Concerning this clone itself: The sample has other DNA sequences that encode this CDR3 too. Written as DNA, the CDR3 is TGTGCCAGCAGCGCCGGACAGGGTGGAGGCTACACCTTC. Translation: CASSAGQGGGYTF. The rearrangement links TRBV9 to TRBJ1-2; 8 bases fit TRBD1. The ends lost 3 bases at V and 8 bases at J; junction bases unmatched: 6. CDR1 and CDR2 (germline): SGDLS, YYNGEE. The CDR3 is 13 residues long.

This clone has a handful of counts. The chain combines TRBV30 with TRBJ2-3; D uncertain. CDR3 length equals 14 residues. The germline V gene has CDR1 GTSNPN and CDR2 SVGIG (reference sequence). With 2 bases removed from V and 1 base from J, the gap between germline ends came to 10 bases. CDR3 in amino acids: CAWSRSVGTDTQYF. The CDR3 DNA reads TGTGCCTGGAGTCGGTCTGTGGGCACAGATACGCAGTATTTT.

This clone was detected a few times. This chain connects TRBV10-3 to TRBJ2-3; D call uncertain. Trimming took off 6 bases at V and 6 bases at J, with 16 bases between the two ends. Germline V gene data show CDR1 as ENHRY and CDR2 as SYGVKD. The CDR3 is made up of 14 amino acids. For the CDR3, the DNA is TGTGCCATCAGGGAGCGACCGGGTCTGGATACGCAGTATTTT. Its translation is CAIRERPGLDTQYF.

J is TRBJ2-7 and V is TRBV6-5; possible D gene TRBD1, 5 bases. Germline assignment: CDR1 MNHEY and CDR2 SVGAGI. The CDR3 is 13 amino acids. The CDR3 reads CPHVSGKTYEQYV. CDR3 sequence (DNA): TGTCCCCATGTCTCAGGGAAAACCTACGAGCAGTACGTC.

This clone has only a few counts. V usage is TRBV11-2 and J usage is TRBJ2-5; D is unclear. The V end lost 0 bases, the J end lost 5 bases, and 16 bases lay between the germline ends. Germline CDR1 is SGHAT and CDR2 is FQNNGV. This CDR3 region has 16 residues. CDR3 amino acids: CASSLDGTEALETQYF. For the CDR3, the DNA is TGTGCCAGCAGCTTAGATGGTACTGAGGCACTGGAGACCCAGTACTTC. Supplemented by reference TRBV11-2 and TRBJ2-5, the full variable domain reads EAGVAQSPRYKIIEKRQSVAFWCNPISGHATLYWYQQILGQGPKLLIQFQNNGVVDDSQLPKDRFSAERLKGVDSTLKIQPAKLEDSAVYLCASSLDGTEALETQYFGPGTRLLVL.

This clone was seen more than once but under ten times. This chain links TRBV19 with TRBJ2-1, with TRBD1 as a possible D gene (5 bases). V was trimmed by 4 bases and J by 2 bases, leaving 9 bases between them. Germline V gene lookup returns CDR1 LNHDA and CDR2 SQIVND (reference sequence). The CDR3 spans 14 residues. The CDR3 region is CASSRQIAYNEQFF. CDR3 coding DNA: TGTGCCAGTAGTAGACAGATCGCCTACAATGAGCAGTTCTTC.

The J gene is TRBJ2-1, the V gene TRBV11-2; 13 bases are a match to TRBD2. This CDR3 comprises 15 residues. Germline V gene lookup returns CDR1 SGHAT and CDR2 FQNNGV. Trimming at V came to 2 bases and at J to 7 bases, leaving 2 bases not matched to a gene. The CDR3 spells CASSLTSGRVNEQFF. In nucleotides, the CDR3 is TGTGCCAGCAGCTTAACTAGCGGGAGGGTGAATGAGCAGTTCTTC.

This clone was detected a few times. The chain carries TRBV9 and TRBJ1-5, with a possible D match to TRBD1 (5 bases). CDR3 length equals 14 residues. Germline assignment: CDR1 SGDLS and CDR2 YYNGEE. V gave up 0 bases and J gave up 7 bases, with 11 bases separating them. The CDR3 nucleotides read TGTGCCAGCAGCGTAGAGGCCAGGGACCAGCCCCAGCATTTT. Its translation: CASSVEARDQPQHF.

This clone turned up a few times. This chain uses TRBV11-3 with TRBJ2-1; 10 bases match TRBD2. The junction had 5 bases not matched to a gene; V was cut back by 3 bases and J by 6 bases. Looked up from germline, CDR1 is SGHNT and CDR2 is YENEEA. This CDR3 is 15 amino acids long. This CDR3 reads CASSLSSGRGNEQFF. DNA for the CDR3: TGTGCCAGCAGCTTGTCGAGCGGGAGGGGCAATGAGCAGTTCTTC.

The chain employs TRBV5-4 and TRBJ2-5, with D perhaps TRBD1 (6 bases). This CDR3 region has 14 residues. Germline V gives CDR1 SGHNT, CDR2 YYREEE (reference sequence). V was shortened by 2 bases and J by 5 bases, with 13 bases between the two germline ends. CDR3 nucleotides: TGTGCCAGCAGCTTACGACCCACAGGGGAGACCCAGTACTTC. Protein sequence: CASSLRPTGETQYF.

This clone was seen only a few times. The rearrangement uses TRBV19 and TRBJ2-5; no definite D call. The CDR3 runs to 13 residues. Looked up from germline, CDR1 is LNHDA and CDR2 is SQIVND (reference sequence). V was shortened by 3 bases and J by 1 base, with 6 bases between the two germline ends. The DNA of the CDR3 is TGTGCCAGTAGTATTAATAGCCAAGAGACCCAGTACTTC. It is translated as CASSINSQETQYF.